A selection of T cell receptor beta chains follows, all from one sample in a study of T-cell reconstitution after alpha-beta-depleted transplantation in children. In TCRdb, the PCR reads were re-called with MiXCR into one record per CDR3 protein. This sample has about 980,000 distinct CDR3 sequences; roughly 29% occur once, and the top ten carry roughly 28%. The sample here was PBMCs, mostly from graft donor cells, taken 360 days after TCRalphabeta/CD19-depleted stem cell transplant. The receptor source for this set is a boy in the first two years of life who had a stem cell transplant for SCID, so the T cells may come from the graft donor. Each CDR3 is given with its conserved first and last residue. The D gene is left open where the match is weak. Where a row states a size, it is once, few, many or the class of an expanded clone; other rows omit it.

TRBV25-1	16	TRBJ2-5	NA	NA	TGTGCCAGCAGTGGGGTATGGGGGGGGGCGGGGGAGACCCAGTACTTC	CASSGVWGGAGETQYF
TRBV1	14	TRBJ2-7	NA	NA	TGCACCAGCAGACTAGCGGGGTGTGCCTACGAGCAGTACTTC	CTSRLAGCAYEQYF
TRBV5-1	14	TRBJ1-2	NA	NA	TGCGCCAGCAGCCCCGAAGGATCTAACTATGGCTACACCTTC	CASSPEGSNYGYTF
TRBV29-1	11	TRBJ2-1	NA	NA	TGCAGCGTTGAAGCCTTTGACGGTCAGTTCTTC	CSVEAFDGQFF
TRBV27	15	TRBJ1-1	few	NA	TGTGCCAGCAGTCCCATTACGGCCGTGAACACTGAAGCTTTCTTT	CASSPITAVNTEAFF
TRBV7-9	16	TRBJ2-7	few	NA	TGTGCCAGCAGCGCCCACCGAGGGCTTAGCTCCTACGAGCAGTACTTC	CASSAHRGLSSYEQYF
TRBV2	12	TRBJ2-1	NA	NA	TGTGCCAGCAGCTGGGGTTCCAATGAGCAGTTCTTC	CASSWGSNEQFF
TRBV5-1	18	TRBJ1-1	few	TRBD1	TGCGCCAGCAGCTTGGCCAAGGGGGACAGCACTTACACTCTGGGAGCTTTCTTT	CASSLAKGDSTYTLGAFF
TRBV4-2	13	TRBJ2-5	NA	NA	TGTGCCAGCAGCCAAGACCCGAAAGAGACCCAGTACTTC	CASSQDPKETQYF
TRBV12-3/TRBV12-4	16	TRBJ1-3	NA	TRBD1	TGTGCCAGCAGTGTCGGGACAGCATACTCTGGAAACACCATATATTTT	CASSVGTAYSGNTIYF
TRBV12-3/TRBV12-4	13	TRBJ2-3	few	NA	TGTGCCAGCACCCTAGGACGCACAGATACGCAGTATTTT	CASTLGRTDTQYF
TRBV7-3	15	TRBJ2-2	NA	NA	TGTGCCAGCAGCCCAACCGGGACCTCGGCCGGGGAGCTGTTTTTT	CASSPTGTSAGELFF
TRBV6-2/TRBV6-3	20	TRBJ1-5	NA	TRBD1	TGTGCCAGCAGTTCGACCCTCCGGGACAGGAAAGGGGTCCCCAATCAGCCCCAGCATTTT	CASSSTLRDRKGVPNQPQHF
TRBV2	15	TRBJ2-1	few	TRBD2	TGTGCCAACGACCCTAGCGGTGGGCCCTACAATGAGCAGTTCTTC	CANDPSGGPYNEQFF
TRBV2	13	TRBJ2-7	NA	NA	TGTGCCAGCGCCTTCATGGGGGCCTACGAGCAGTACTTC	CASAFMGAYEQYF
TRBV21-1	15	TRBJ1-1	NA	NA	TGTGCCAGCAGCAAAGTAAGGGGTCAGAACACTGAAGCTTTCTTT	CASSKVRGQNTEAFF
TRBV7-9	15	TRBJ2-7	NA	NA	TGTGCCAGCAGCTTAGGAGGGACACCGTTGGACGAGCAGTACTTC	CASSLGGTPLDEQYF
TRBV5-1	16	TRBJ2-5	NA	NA	TGCGCCAGCAGCTTGGCCACGGCAGGGCGACAAGAGACCCAGTACTTC	CASSLATAGRQETQYF
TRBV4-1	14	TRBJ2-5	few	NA	TGCGCCAGCAGCCAAGTGGGTACCCAAGAGACCCAGTACTTC	CASSQVGTQETQYF
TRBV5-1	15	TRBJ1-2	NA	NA	TGCGCCAGCAGCTTAGCCCTTGGGACATCGTATGGCTACACCTTC	CASSLALGTSYGYTF
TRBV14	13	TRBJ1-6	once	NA	TGTGCCAGCAGAGGACACGGGACTTCACCCCTCCACTTT	CASRGHGTSPLHF
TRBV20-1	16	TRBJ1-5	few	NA	TGCAGTGCTAGAGGCGGCTCAGGGGTCGGCAATCAGCCCCAGCATTTT	CSARGGSGVGNQPQHF
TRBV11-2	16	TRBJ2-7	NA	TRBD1	TGTGCCAGCACCATAATGTCTACCGGGACAGGGAGCGAGCAGTACTTC	CASTIMSTGTGSEQYF
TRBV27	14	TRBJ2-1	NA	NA	TGTGCCAGCACCGGGCTAGGGCCGGGTAATGAGCAGTTCTTC	CASTGLGPGNEQFF
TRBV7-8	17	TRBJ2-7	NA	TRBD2	TGTGCCAGCAGCTTAGTGGGCCTAGCGGGGGCCGCCTACGAGCAGTACTTC	CASSLVGLAGAAYEQYF
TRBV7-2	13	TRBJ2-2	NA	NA	TGTGCCAGCAGTTCCGCCCGAGTGGGGGAGCTGTTTTTT	CASSSARVGELFF
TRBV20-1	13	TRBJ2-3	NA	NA	TGCAGTGCTAGTTTCAGTGATTCGGATACGCAGTATTTT	CSASFSDSDTQYF
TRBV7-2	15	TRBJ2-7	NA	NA	TGTGCCAGCAGCTTATTCGGCAGTAGCTCCTACGAGCAGTACTTC	CASSLFGSSSYEQYF
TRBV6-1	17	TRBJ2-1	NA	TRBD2	TGTGCCAGCAGTCCGGCGGGACTAGCGGAGGGGTACAATGAGCAGTTCTTC	CASSPAGLAEGYNEQFF
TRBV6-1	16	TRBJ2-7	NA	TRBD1	TGTGCCAGCAGTGCCTATGTAGGACAGGGGCATCTCGAGCAGTACTTC	CASSAYVGQGHLEQYF
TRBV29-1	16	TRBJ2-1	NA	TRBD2	TGCAGCGTCGCGACTAGCGGGGGGGCGAGATACAATGAGCAGTTCTTC	CSVATSGGARYNEQFF
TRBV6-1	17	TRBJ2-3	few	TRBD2	TGTGCCAGCAGTGAAGCCTTGGGGGGAGGGGGCACAGATACGCAGTATTTT	CASSEALGGGGTDTQYF
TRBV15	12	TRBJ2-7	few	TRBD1	TGTGCCACCAGCAGAAACAGGGGCGAGCAGTACTTC	CATSRNRGEQYF
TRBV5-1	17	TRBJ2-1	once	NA	TGCGCCAGCAGCCCGAACCAGGGACTCCTCAGGACCAATGAGCAGTTCTTC	CASSPNQGLLRTNEQFF
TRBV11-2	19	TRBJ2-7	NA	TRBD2	TGTGCCAGCAGCTCTACTGGGCCCGCGGCGGGGGGGGAGACCTACGAGCAGTACTTC	CASSSTGPAAGGETYEQYF
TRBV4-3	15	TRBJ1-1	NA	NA	TGCGCCAGCAGCCAAGATGCGTTAGGAATCACTGAAGCTTTCTTT	CASSQDALGITEAFF
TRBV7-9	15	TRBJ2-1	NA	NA	TGTGCCAGCAGCTTACTTCGGGACCCTACCAATGAGCAGTTCTTC	CASSLLRDPTNEQFF